This note documents a single TCR beta chain sequence. Its specificity is unknown. The data are from a study of naive and memory T cell subsets. Whole-study results and caveats: This RNA-based method may be sensitive to activation-related transcript changes. Delayed type IV hypersensitivity infiltration was taken to explain higher tuberculin-site TCR counts.

Trimming took off 0 bases at V and 2 bases at J, with 16 bases between the two ends. Germline V gene data show CDR1 as MGHRA and CDR2 as YSYEKL. CDR3 length: 17 residues. Amplification of ligated cDNA took four PCR rounds with SP2 and nested alpha and beta constant primers. TCRdb fed the UMI-ligation and nested PCR reads into MiXCR, producing one record per CDR3 protein. The sample holds about 37,000 distinct CDR3 sequences, about 10% seen once. Treatment in this sample: skin biopsy from PPD injection site in Mantoux-positive individual. A UMI-containing oligonucleotide was joined by 3' ligation to the TCR cDNA template. Biopsied sites were PPD injections in people with a positive Mantoux test.

The chain is built from TRBV4-1 and TRBJ1-1; D unclear. This TCR came from an adult in good health. This material consisted of skin, taken from a tuberculin skin test site. The CDR3 reads CASSQDPPKMSNTEAFF. In DNA form, the CDR3 reads TGCGCCAGCAGCCAAGATCCTCCCAAGATGTCTAACACTGAAGCTTTCTTT.